Following are 27 T cell receptor beta chains from one sample sequenced in a study of beta chain features in type 1 diabetes (dated by TCRdb to about 2018). The library was generated by the immunoSEQ multiplex PCR assay. All of the isolated RNA was reverse transcribed with the High Capacity cDNA Reverse Transcription Kit, so expressed TCRB transcripts were sequenced. As stored in TCRdb, this immuneACCESS dataset retains in-frame rearrangements with V and J assigned. A fraction of the clones does not appear; measured against another copy, unresolved V genes explain less than half of the discrepancy, and the remainder lacks a known reason. This sample has roughly 610,000 clones in its table, and about a sixth of those were observed once. The top ten clonotypes cover 0.07% to 0.095% of the sample. Specimen: naive CD4+ T cells from blood. The sample's cell subset or site label, in plain terms: true naive CD4+ T cells. These receptor sequences come from a young man in good health.

This clone was observed a few times. The rearrangement uses TRBV7-3 and TRBJ2-3, with a possible D match to TRBD1 (6 bases). Looked up from germline, CDR1 is SGHTA and CDR2 is FQGTGA. Between the trimmed V and J ends, which lost 0 bases and 5 bases, there was a span of 9 bases. This CDR3 is 14 amino acids long. The CDR3 reads CASSLTGAGDTQYF. The CDR3 DNA is TGTGCCAGCAGCTTAACGGGGGCGGGAGATACGCAGTATTTT.

CDR3 amino acids: CASSPTPGNEKLFF. The DNA for the CDR3 is TGTGCCAGCAGCCCGACCCCGGGGAATGAAAAACTGTTTTTT. The chain is built from TRBV4-2 and TRBJ1-4; no definite D call. Trimming stripped 4 bases from V and 5 bases from J, with 11 bases between. There are 14 residues in the CDR3. Germline V lookup: CDR1 LGHNA, CDR2 YNFKEQ.

The rearrangement uses TRBV19 and TRBJ2-2; TRBD1 aligns across 7 bases. CDR1 is LNHDA and CDR2 is SQIVND in the germline V gene (reference sequence). The CDR3 is 14 residues long. V lost 5 bases and J lost 0; bases outside the gene matches: 0. The CDR3: CASSGTANTGELFF. In DNA, the CDR3 is TGTGCCAGTAGTGGGACAGCGAACACCGGGGAGCTGTTTTTT.

The chain combines TRBV5-1 with TRBJ2-3; 8 nucleotides match TRBD1. CDR1 is SGHRS and CDR2 is YFSETQ in the germline V gene. J gave up 1 base and V 4 bases, and 5 bases lay outside the gene matches. This CDR3 has 15 residues. The CDR3 reads CASSLQGGGTDTQYF. The CDR3 DNA follows: TGCGCCAGCAGCCTACAGGGGGGCGGCACAGATACGCAGTATTTT.

This chain uses TRBV5-1 with TRBJ1-4, with D possibly TRBD1 on 5 matching bases. Trimming took 0 bases from V and 6 from J, leaving 12 bases between them. The germline gives CDR1 SGHRS, CDR2 YFSETQ. The CDR3 is 15 residues long. CDR3 protein: CASSLVGGGDEKLFF. CDR3 DNA sequence: TGCGCCAGCAGCTTGGTCGGAGGAGGGGATGAAAAACTGTTTTTT.

The chain links TRBV25-1 to TRBJ2-7, with D possibly being TRBD2 (5 bases). Germline lookup yields CDR1 MGHDK and CDR2 SYGVNS. The CDR3 extends over 11 amino acids. With 4 bases removed from V and 7 bases from J, the gap between germline ends came to 8 bases. The chain's CDR3 is CASSAGVEQYF. The CDR3 DNA reads as TGTGCCAGCAGTGCCGGGGTAGAGCAGTACTTC.

The chain carries TRBV4-2 and TRBJ2-3; 10 nucleotides line up with TRBD2. The CDR3 spans 15 residues. Germline V gene lookup returns CDR1 LGHNA and CDR2 YNFKEQ. V gave up 1 base and J gave up 3 bases; unmatched junction bases: 1. The chain's CDR3 is CASSQALAGTDTQYF. CDR3 nucleotide sequence: TGTGCCAGCAGCCAAGCACTAGCGGGGACAGATACGCAGTATTTT.

The CDR3 DNA is TGCGCCAGCAGCCAAGAGCCCCTGCAGGGAACGAACACCGGGGAGCTGTTTTTT. It is translated as CASSQEPLQGTNTGELFF. V is TRBV4-1 and J is TRBJ2-2; perhaps TRBD1 as D (5 bases). This CDR3 has 18 amino acids. Germline V lookup: CDR1 MGHRA, CDR2 YSYEKL. The germline V and J ends were trimmed by 0 bases and 0 bases, with 14 bases remaining between them.

The CDR3 region is CASSLGPDRGNYGYTF. In DNA form, the CDR3 reads TGTGCCAGCAGCTTGGGGCCGGACAGGGGGAACTATGGCTACACCTTC. The chain joins TRBV5-4 to TRBJ1-2; 10 positions agree with TRBD1. The CDR3 is made up of 16 amino acids. CDR1 and CDR2 (germline): SGHNT, YYREEE (reference sequence). J was trimmed by 2 bases and V by 0 bases; bases with no gene match: 4.

This clone was counted only a few times. V is TRBV6-6 and J is TRBJ1-3; no firm D call. This CDR3 contains 14 residues. V lost 0 bases and J lost 4, with 7 bases in between. Germline V gene sequence: CDR1 MNHNY, CDR2 SVGAGI (reference sequence). CDR3 nucleotides: TGTGCCAGCAGTTACTCACGGCAGGGAAACACCATATATTTT. Residues: CASSYSRQGNTIYF.

This clone has more than one count but fewer than ten. The rearrangement uses TRBV7-9 and TRBJ2-1; 8 positions agree with TRBD2. The germline gives CDR1 SEHNR, CDR2 FQNEAQ (reference sequence). Trimming at V came to 10 bases and at J to 4 bases, leaving 9 bases not matched to a gene. CDR3 length: 14 residues. The CDR3 DNA sequence: TGTGCCATCGCCGGGACTAGAGGGTACAATGAGCAGTTCTTC. The encoded protein is CAIAGTRGYNEQFF.

This clone was seen a few times. V and J are TRBV2 and TRBJ2-3, with a tentative D call TRBD2 (5 bases). V was shortened by 3 bases and J by 5 bases, with 18 bases between the two germline ends. This CDR3 has 16 amino acids. Germline V gene data show CDR1 as SNHLY and CDR2 as FYNNEI. This chain's CDR3 is CASSEGVSGRGDTQYF. The CDR3, as DNA: TGTGCCAGCAGTGAGGGAGTATCCGGGCGCGGAGATACGCAGTATTTT.

The V gene is TRBV4-1, the J gene TRBJ2-7; 16 bases map to TRBD2. The CDR3 spans 17 residues. The ends lost 3 bases at V and 6 bases at J; junction bases unmatched: 8. Germline loops: CDR1 MGHRA, CDR2 YSYEKL. CDR3 sequence reads: CASSQGLAGGPNREQYF. DNA of the CDR3: TGCGCCAGCAGCCAGGGACTAGCGGGAGGGCCAAATCGCGAGCAGTACTTC.

The chain recombines TRBV5-1 with TRBJ2-3, with D hard to call. Germline V gives CDR1 SGHRS, CDR2 YFSETQ. This CDR3 is 14 amino acids long. V was cut by 4 bases and J by 1 base, with 10 bases left in between. The CDR3 coding sequence is TGCGCCAGCAGCGGAGCGATCGGCACAGATACGCAGTATTTT. It specifies CASSGAIGTDTQYF.

This clone was recorded once. This chain joins TRBV7-5 and TRBJ2-3; TRBD2, the D gene given by the table, was not confirmed from the DNA. TRBV7-5 is tagged as a pseudogene. This CDR3 spans 14 amino acids. The CDR3 loop is CASSVPAYGSTQYF. CDR3 sequence (DNA): TGTGCCAGCAGCGTACCGGCCTACGGGAGTACGCAGTATTTT.

The V call is TRBV5-1, the J call TRBJ2-5, with 11 bases lining up with TRBD1. The length of the CDR3 is 16 residues. J was trimmed by 2 bases and V by 4 bases; bases with no gene match: 7. Germline loops: CDR1 SGHRS, CDR2 YFSETQ. Written as DNA, the CDR3 is TGCGCCAGCAGCCCCGGACAGGGGGCCTTTCAAGAGACCCAGTACTTC. Protein sequence: CASSPGQGAFQETQYF.

The genes are TRBV5-1 and TRBJ2-7, with 12 nucleotides matching TRBD2. The trim removed 2 bases at V and 4 bases at J, leaving 4 bases unmatched. Germline loops: CDR1 SGHRS, CDR2 YFSETQ. The CDR3 covers 15 residues. DNA for the CDR3: TGCGCCAGCAGCTTTTTGACTAGCGGGAGTTACGAGCAGTACTTC. Protein sequence: CASSFLTSGSYEQYF.

This clone came up a few times. The chain has TRBV2 and TRBJ2-1; the D is unclear. V gave up 4 bases and J gave up 6 bases, with 10 bases separating them. This CDR3 comprises 13 residues. From germline, CDR1 is SNHLY and CDR2 FYNNEI. The CDR3 loop is CASSVSARNEQFF. The CDR3 nucleotides read TGTGCCAGCAGTGTCTCAGCCCGCAATGAGCAGTTCTTC.

The rearrangement links TRBV12-5 to TRBJ1-1; 8 bases map to TRBD1. Trimming removed 0 bases from V and 0 bases from J; junction bases left unmatched: 9. The length of the CDR3 is 18 residues. Germline V CDR1 and CDR2: LGHNT, FRNRAP. DNA for the CDR3: TGTGCTAGTGGTTTGGTTCTGGACAGGGTAGCCATGAACACTGAAGCTTTCTTT. Its protein product is CASGLVLDRVAMNTEAFF.

This clone was seen a few times. The J gene is TRBJ2-5, the V gene TRBV30; tentatively, D is TRBD1 (6 bases). The V end lost 5 bases, the J end lost 3 bases, and 10 bases lay between the germline ends. This CDR3 is 12 amino acids long. CDR1 and CDR2 (germline): GTSNPN, SVGIG (reference sequence). CDR3 bases: TGTGCCTGGTCGGGACACAAAGAGACCCAGTACTTC. This translates into CAWSGHKETQYF.

This chain joins TRBV5-1 and TRBJ2-2; 7 positions agree with TRBD1. Germline-derived CDR1 and CDR2 are SGHRS and YFSETQ. CDR3 size: 13 residues. J lost 6 bases, V lost 4 bases, and 3 bases had no gene match. CDR3 sequence: CASSDRESGELFF. The CDR3 DNA sequence: TGCGCCAGCAGCGACAGGGAATCCGGGGAGCTGTTTTTT.

There are a few counts of this clone. V and J are TRBV19 and TRBJ2-1; D may be TRBD1 (6 bases). V was trimmed by 8 bases and J by 4 bases, leaving 12 bases between them. The CDR3 is 13 residues long. Germline assignment: CDR1 LNHDA and CDR2 SQIVND (reference sequence). The CDR3 DNA is TGTGCCAGTCGCGTAACAGGGTACAATGAGCAGTTCTTC. Translation gives CASRVTGYNEQFF.

The J gene is TRBJ2-7, the V gene TRBV9; unclear D gene. This CDR3 has 13 amino acids. V was trimmed by 1 base and J by 6 bases, leaving 11 bases between them. Looked up from germline, CDR1 is SGDLS and CDR2 is YYNGEE. This chain's CDR3 is CASSVLDGFEQYF. The CDR3 nucleotides read TGTGCCAGCAGCGTACTGGATGGGTTCGAGCAGTACTTC.

The table lists this clone with a few counts. The chain links TRBV29-1 to TRBJ2-1; 12 positions agree with TRBD2. The CDR3 spans 15 residues. V trimming: 5 bases; J trimming: 5 bases; junction bases outside the gene matches: 7. Germline V gene data show CDR1 as SQVTM and CDR2 as ANQGSEA. CDR3 nucleotides: TGCAGCGTTCGCCCCGGACTAGCGGGAAACAATGAGCAGTTCTTC. This codes for CSVRPGLAGNNEQFF.

This clone was seen more than once but under ten times. The gene calls are TRBV29-1 and TRBJ2-3; D is unclear. Trimming removed 2 bases from V and 2 bases from J, with 14 bases in between. Germline CDR1 is SQVTM and CDR2 is ANQGSEA. The CDR3 is 15 residues long. CDR3 protein: CSVESPARNTDTQYF. CDR3 sequence (DNA): TGCAGCGTTGAATCCCCAGCTCGAAACACAGATACGCAGTATTTT.

Only a few counts were recorded for this clone. The chain recombines TRBV11-2 with TRBJ1-5, with a weak D call TRBD1 (5 bases). Looked up from germline, CDR1 is SGHAT and CDR2 is FQNNGV. The CDR3 length is 17 residues. Trimming took off 0 bases at V and 5 bases at J, with 17 bases between the two ends. The CDR3 here is CASSLDRGKGGDQPQHF. For the CDR3, the DNA is TGTGCCAGCAGCTTAGATAGGGGAAAGGGTGGGGATCAGCCCCAGCATTTT.

The genes are TRBV7-2 and TRBJ1-2; D ambiguous. There are 14 residues in the CDR3. The ends were cut back, 0 bases at V and 0 bases at J, with 5 bases in the middle. Germline V gene sequence: CDR1 SGHTA, CDR2 FQGNSA. The DNA of the CDR3 is TGTGCCAGCAGCTTAGCTCCAGCTAACTATGGCTACACCTTC. It yields the protein CASSLAPANYGYTF.